This T cell receptor (beta chain) derives from a study of T cell changes during pregnancy in multiple sclerosis. Assay: immunoSEQ multiplex PCR; the TCRdb copy retains only in-frame clones and omits some. The sample lists 35,000 to 50,000 clones, roughly 91% occurring once. The CDR3 has 14 residues. Germline V lookup: CDR1 SGHTA, CDR2 FQGNSA. Trimming took 3 bases from V and 0 from J, leaving 9 bases between them. The chain recombines TRBV7-2 with TRBJ2-7; TRBD2 is a possible D gene (5 bases). The receptor was isolated from a female donor with multiple sclerosis, enrolled in a pregnancy study. Sequencing was carried out using PBMCs (not recorded whether the cells were cultured). The CDR3 loop reads CASSFPSLSYEQYF. For the CDR3, the DNA is TGTGCCAGCAGCTTCCCTAGCCTCTCCTACGAGCAGTACTTC.